This T cell receptor beta chain was retrieved from a study of cytomegalovirus exposure and HLA in healthy donors. Whole-study results and caveats: The likely origin of a cluster of highly shared sequence variants was a sequencing artifact. For cytomegalovirus status, the classifier reportedly gave diagnoses with high specificity and sensitivity.

PCR amplification relied on 60 Vbeta primers (plus 13 Jbeta primers). The repertoire was sequenced with immunoSEQ multiplex PCR; TCRdb's copy has only in-frame clones and lacks some. Of more than 150,000 clones in the sample, around 83% are singletons; the top ten hold roughly 0.8%. Worth noting for this clone: Its antigen is unknown.

This CDR3 region has 16 residues. The germline gives CDR1 SGHDT, CDR2 YYEEEE. Trimming removed 4 bases from V and 2 bases from J; junction bases left unmatched: 10. The receptor was isolated from a woman aged 18-29 years in good health and CMV-seronegative. This rearrangement joins TRBV5-6 to TRBJ2-5; 8 bases map to TRBD1. Sequencing was carried out using PBMCs. The CDR3 DNA sequence: TGTGCCAGCAGCCCCGGACAGGGAGTAAGGCAAGAGACCCAGTACTTC. It encodes CASSPGQGVRQETQYF.